Included here is one TCR beta chain sequence, with context. Its antigen is unknown. One entry per CDR3 protein results from TCRdb running MiXCR on the reads. The repertoire holds 900,000 to 950,000 distinct CDR3 sequences, with approximately 33% as singletons. The source of the sample is a study of T cell repertoires in cytomegalovirus infection. Germline CDR1 reads MNHEY; CDR2 reads SMNVEV (reference sequence). The CDR3 spans 17 residues. V lost 4 bases, J lost 0 bases, and 13 bases lay in between. This receptor was taken from a human donor in good health (CMV status not recorded). Some clones in this sample may be carry-over from other donors' samples. The sequenced sample was cultured CD8+ T cells from PBMCs, obtained from culture after CMV antigen stimulation. V is TRBV27 and J is TRBJ1-6; tentatively, D is TRBD1 (5 bases). The CDR3 nucleotides are TGTGCCAGCAGTTCCGACAGCATGGGCTCCTATAATTCACCCCTCCACTTT. It encodes CASSSDSMGSYNSPLHF.